These T cell receptor beta chains were read from a single sample in a study of cytomegalovirus exposure and HLA in healthy donors. TCRdb keeps only in-frame clones here, not all; method: immunoSEQ multiplex PCR. The sample consists of about 130,000 clones, around 82% of them appearing once. The sequencing input was PBMCs. The receptor source for this set is a boy under 18 in good health and CMV-seronegative. Both conserved end residues are part of each CDR3. The D gene is left open where the match is weak. The listing skips clone size in some rows; elsewhere it reads once, few, many or a size class.

TRBV5-1	.	TRBJ1-5	.	CASSSGTPNQPQHF	TGCGCCAGCAGCTCCGGGACACCAAATCAGCCCCAGCATTTT
TRBV7-2	.	TRBJ2-5	once	CASSLVRQPQETQYF	TGTGCCAGCAGCTTAGTCAGGCAGCCGCAAGAGACCCAGTACTTC
TRBV28	.	TRBJ1-3	.	CASSFNGAGGNTIYF	TGTGCCAGCAGTTTTAATGGGGCAGGGGGAAACACCATATATTTT
TRBV7-2	.	TRBJ2-7	.	CASSLKSGNFGAAEQYF	TGTGCCAGCAGCTTAAAGTCAGGCAACTTTGGCGCTGCCGAGCAGTACTTC
TRBV29-1	.	TRBJ1-1	.	CSVEDQQGNTEAFF	TGCAGCGTTGAAGATCAACAGGGGAACACTGAAGCTTTCTTT
TRBV6-5	.	TRBJ1-1	.	CASSPSRVTEAFF	TGTGCCAGCAGCCCGAGCAGGGTAACTGAAGCTTTCTTT
TRBV11-2	.	TRBJ1-2	.	CASSLVRGTNYGYTF	TGTGCCAGCAGCTTAGTAAGGGGAACAAACTACGGCTACACCTTC
TRBV27	TRBD1	TRBJ1-3	.	CASSLLGTGSSGNTIYF	TGTGCCAGCAGCCTCTTGGGGACAGGTAGCTCTGGAAACACCATATATTTT
TRBV19	TRBD2	TRBJ2-1	.	CASRELAGEQFF	TGTGCCAGTAGGGAACTAGCGGGAGAGCAGTTCTTC
TRBV7-2	.	TRBJ1-2	.	CASSLAMGAVYGYTF	TGTGCCAGCAGCTTAGCCATGGGCGCCGTCTATGGCTACACCTTC
TRBV6-6	.	TRBJ2-7	few	CASNRQGVHEQYF	TGTGCCAGCAATCGGCAGGGTGTCCACGAGCAGTACTTC
TRBV29-1	.	TRBJ1-2	.	CSVIGEGNYGYTF	TGCAGCGTCATAGGGGAAGGAAACTATGGCTACACCTTC
TRBV23-1	TRBD2	TRBJ2-3	once	CASSHITSGQSTDTQYF	TGCGCCAGCAGTCATATAACTAGCGGGCAGAGCACAGATACGCAGTATTTT
TRBV23-1	TRBD2	TRBJ2-6	.	CASSHQKQGGGTGANVLTF	TGCGCCAGCAGTCACCAAAAACAGGGCGGGGGGACTGGGGCCAACGTCCTGACTTTC
TRBV9	.	TRBJ2-1	.	CASSAGQNEQFF	TGTGCCAGCAGCGCCGGACAGAATGAGCAGTTCTTC
TRBV7-9	.	TRBJ1-2	.	CASSTDGNYGYTF	TGTGCCAGCAGCACCGACGGGAACTATGGCTACACCTTC
TRBV2	TRBD2	TRBJ2-5	.	CASSSLAGGMFGETQYF	TGTGCCAGCAGCTCACTGGCGGGGGGGATGTTCGGGGAGACCCAGTACTTC
TRBV4-1	TRBD2	TRBJ2-7	.	CASSQDQGLAGVYEQYF	TGCGCCAGCAGCCAAGATCAGGGACTAGCGGGGGTCTACGAGCAGTACTTC
TRBV30	.	TRBJ2-1	.	CAWSVSVEDWSYNEQFF	TGTGCCTGGAGTGTATCAGTCGAGGACTGGAGCTACAATGAGCAGTTCTTC
TRBV19	.	TRBJ2-1	.	CASSIDSSYNEQFF	TGTGCCAGTAGTATAGATAGCTCCTACAATGAGCAGTTCTTC
TRBV9	TRBD1	TRBJ1-1	.	CASSYTGEAGNTEAFF	TGTGCCAGCAGCTATACAGGGGAGGCGGGGAACACTGAAGCTTTCTTT
TRBV10-3	TRBD1	TRBJ1-5	.	CAIGDRDGQPQHF	TGTGCCATCGGCGACAGGGATGGACAGCCCCAGCATTTT
TRBV6-1	.	TRBJ1-1	few	CASSETSEAFF	TGTGCCAGCAGTGAGACAAGTGAAGCTTTCTTT
TRBV4-1	.	TRBJ1-2	.	CASSQDRTALSGYTF	TGCGCCAGCAGCCAAGATAGAACAGCCCTTAGTGGCTACACCTTC
TRBV27	.	TRBJ1-5	.	CASSFEQNHF	TGTGCCAGCAGTTTTGAACAGAACCATTTT
TRBV29-1	.	TRBJ1-2	.	CSVAPGSLLGGYTF	TGCAGCGTTGCCCCGGGGTCTCTTTTAGGTGGCTACACCTTC
TRBV7-2	.	TRBJ1-2	.	CASSSTRWRPYVNYGYTF	TGTGCCAGCAGCTCAACTCGGTGGAGGCCTTACGTTAACTATGGCTACACCTTC
TRBV7-2	.	TRBJ1-2	.	CASSLPPTDVYGYTF	TGTGCCAGCAGCCTGCCCCCGACAGACGTCTATGGCTACACCTTC
TRBV6-5	TRBD1	TRBJ2-7	.	CASSYLGQGYEQYF	TGTGCCAGCAGTTACTTGGGACAGGGCTACGAGCAGTACTTC
TRBV7-2	.	TRBJ1-1	.	CASSLAGGINTEAFF	TGTGCCAGCAGCTTAGCCGGCGGAATTAACACTGAAGCTTTCTTT
TRBV30	.	TRBJ2-7	.	CAWSGGSYEQYF	TGTGCCTGGAGTGGGGGCAGCTACGAGCAGTACTTC
TRBV5-8	.	TRBJ2-7	.	CASSSGGSHSYEQYF	TGTGCCAGCAGTTCGGGTGGGTCCCACTCCTACGAGCAGTACTTC
TRBV4-2	TRBD2	TRBJ2-2	.	CASSQGDGGATNTGELFF	TGTGCCAGCAGCCAAGGTGACGGGGGGGCGACGAACACCGGGGAGCTGTTTTTT
TRBV19	TRBD1	TRBJ1-1	.	CASSIGTGGAPREAFF	TGTGCCAGTAGTATCGGGACAGGGGGTGCCCCCCGAGAAGCTTTCTTT
TRBV7-9	TRBD1	TRBJ1-4	.	CASSFTGGASEKLFF	TGTGCCAGCAGCTTTACAGGGGGTGCGAGTGAAAAACTGTTTTTT
TRBV13	.	TRBJ2-5	.	CASSQKGRWEETQYF	TGTGCCAGCAGCCAGAAGGGGCGCTGGGAAGAGACCCAGTACTTC
TRBV4-2	.	TRBJ2-7	.	CASSQAGASSYEQYF	TGTGCCAGCAGCCAAGCTGGTGCTAGCTCCTACGAGCAGTACTTC
TRBV7-9	TRBD1	TRBJ2-7	.	CSSSLLQGASGYEQYF	TGTTCCAGCAGCTTACTACAGGGGGCGTCGGGCTACGAGCAGTACTTC
TRBV4-1	TRBD1	TRBJ2-5	.	CASSQLLQGAGETQYF	TGCGCCAGCAGCCAATTATTACAGGGGGCTGGAGAGACCCAGTACTTC
TRBV7-2	.	TRBJ2-3	.	CASSTTIGTDTQYF	TGTGCCAGCAGCACTACGATCGGCACAGATACGCAGTATTTT
TRBV5-5	.	TRBJ1-3	.	CASSLGAPGNTIYF	TGTGCCAGCAGCTTGGGGGCTCCTGGAAACACCATATATTTT
TRBV7-3	.	TRBJ1-1	.	CASSLGMNTEAFF	TGTGCCAGCAGCTTAGGCATGAACACTGAAGCTTTCTTT
TRBV4-3	.	TRBJ1-3	few	CASSQGTGNTIYF	TGCGCCAGCAGCCAAGGTACTGGAAACACCATATATTTT
TRBV29-1	.	TRBJ2-3	.	CSVRQGTRPDTQYF	TGCAGCGTTCGGCAGGGGACCCGACCAGATACGCAGTATTTT
TRBV5-6	TRBD1	TRBJ2-7	few	CASRPGQGAISREQYF	TGTGCCAGCAGGCCAGGACAGGGGGCCATTTCTCGCGAGCAGTACTTC
TRBV5-5	.	TRBJ2-1	.	CASSLDSVPPHEQFF	TGTGCCAGCAGCTTGGATAGCGTTCCCCCCCATGAGCAGTTCTTC
TRBV11-2	TRBD1	TRBJ1-6	.	CASSFGQDTYNSPLHF	TGTGCCAGCAGCTTTGGACAGGATACCTATAATTCACCCCTCCACTTT
TRBV20-1	.	TRBJ1-4	.	CSAREGGKLFF	TGCAGTGCTAGAGAAGGGGGAAAACTGTTTTTT
TRBV7-7	.	TRBJ2-7	.	CASSLLGGYEQYF	TGTGCCAGCAGCTTACTTGGGGGGTACGAGCAGTACTTC
TRBV7-9	TRBD1	TRBJ1-3	.	CASSLPPGTDSGNTIYF	TGTGCCAGCAGCCTTCCCCCCGGGACAGACTCTGGAAACACCATATATTTT
TRBV5-8	.	TRBJ2-3	.	CASSSEGIGTDTQYF	TGTGCCAGCAGCTCGGAGGGTATCGGCACAGATACGCAGTATTTT
TRBV30	.	TRBJ2-5	.	CACKETQYF	TGTGCCTGCAAAGAGACCCAGTACTTC
TRBV27	.	TRBJ1-1	.	CASSLARNTEAFF	TGTGCCAGCAGCCTAGCACGGAACACTGAAGCTTTCTTT
TRBV7-7	TRBD2	TRBJ2-1	.	CASSSVAGKHAEQFF	TGTGCTAGCAGCTCAGTAGCGGGCAAGCACGCTGAGCAGTTCTTC
TRBV30	TRBD2	TRBJ2-1	.	CAWGLAGNEQFF	TGTGCCTGGGGACTAGCGGGAAATGAGCAGTTCTTC
TRBV13	TRBD1	TRBJ2-7	.	CASRLVGTGGNEQYF	TGTGCCAGCAGGTTGGTCGGGACAGGGGGCAACGAGCAGTACTTC